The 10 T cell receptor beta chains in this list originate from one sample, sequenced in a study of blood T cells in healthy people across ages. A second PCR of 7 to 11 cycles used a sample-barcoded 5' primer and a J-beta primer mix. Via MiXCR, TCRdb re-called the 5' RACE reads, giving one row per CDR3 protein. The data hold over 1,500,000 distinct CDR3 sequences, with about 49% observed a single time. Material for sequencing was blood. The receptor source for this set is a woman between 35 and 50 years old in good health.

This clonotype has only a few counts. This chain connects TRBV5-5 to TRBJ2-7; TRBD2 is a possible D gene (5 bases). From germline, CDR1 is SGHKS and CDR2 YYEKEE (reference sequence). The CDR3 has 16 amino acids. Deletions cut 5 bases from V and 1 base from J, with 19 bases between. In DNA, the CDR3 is TGTGCCAGCAGTCTAGGTACGGGGAGTGGGTCCTACGAGCAGTACTTC. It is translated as CASSLGTGSGSYEQYF. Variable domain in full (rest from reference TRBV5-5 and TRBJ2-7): DAGVTQSPTHLIKTRGQQVTLRCSPISGHKSVSWYQQVLGQGPQFIFQYYEKEERGRGNFPDRFSARQFPNYSSELNVNALLLGDSALYLCASSLGTGSGSYEQYFGPGTRLTVT.

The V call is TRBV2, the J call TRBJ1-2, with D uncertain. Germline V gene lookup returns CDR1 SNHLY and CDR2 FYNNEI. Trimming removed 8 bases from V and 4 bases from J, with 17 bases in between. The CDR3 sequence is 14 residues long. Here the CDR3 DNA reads TGTGCCAGCGGGAGACAAGCGGCGTTCTATGGCTACACCTTC. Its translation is CASGRQAAFYGYTF. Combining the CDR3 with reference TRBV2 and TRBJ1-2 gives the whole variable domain EPEVTQTPSHQVTQMGQEVILRCVPISNHLYFYWYRQILGQKVEFLVSFYNNEISEKSEIFDDQFSVERPDGSNFTLKIRSTKLEDSAMYFCASGRQAAFYGYTFGSGTRLTVV.

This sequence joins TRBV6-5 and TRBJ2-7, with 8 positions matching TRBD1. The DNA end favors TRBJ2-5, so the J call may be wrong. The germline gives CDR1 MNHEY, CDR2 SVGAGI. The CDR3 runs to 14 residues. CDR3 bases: TGTGCCAGCAGTTACAGCCAGGGGGCGAAGACCCAGTACTTC. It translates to CASSYSQGAKTQYF.

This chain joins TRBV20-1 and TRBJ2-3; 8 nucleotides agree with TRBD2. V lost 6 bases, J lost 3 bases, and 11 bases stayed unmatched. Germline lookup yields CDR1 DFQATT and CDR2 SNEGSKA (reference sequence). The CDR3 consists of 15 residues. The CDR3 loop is CSATSGTRDTDTQYF. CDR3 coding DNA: TGCAGTGCAACCTCCGGGACTAGAGATACAGATACGCAGTATTTT.

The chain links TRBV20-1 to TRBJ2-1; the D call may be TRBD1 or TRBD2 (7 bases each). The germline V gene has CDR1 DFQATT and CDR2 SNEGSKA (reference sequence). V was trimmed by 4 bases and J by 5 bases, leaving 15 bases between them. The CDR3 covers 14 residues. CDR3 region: CSAIRPGGDNEQFF. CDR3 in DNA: TGCAGTGCTATAAGGCCAGGGGGGGACAATGAGCAGTTCTTC.

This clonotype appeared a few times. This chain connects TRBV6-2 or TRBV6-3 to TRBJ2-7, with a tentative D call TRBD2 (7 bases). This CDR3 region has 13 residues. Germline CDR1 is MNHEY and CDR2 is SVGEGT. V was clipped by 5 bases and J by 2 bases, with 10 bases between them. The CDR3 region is CASSKGGAYEQYF. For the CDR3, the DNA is TGTGCCAGCAGTAAAGGGGGGGCCTACGAGCAGTACTTC.

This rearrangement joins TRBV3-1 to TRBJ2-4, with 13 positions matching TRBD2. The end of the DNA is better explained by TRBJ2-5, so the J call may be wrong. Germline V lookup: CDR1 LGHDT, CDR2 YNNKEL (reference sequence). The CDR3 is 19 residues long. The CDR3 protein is CASSQGRLAGGRWQETQYF. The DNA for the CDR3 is TGTGCCAGCAGCCAAGGCCGACTAGCGGGGGGCCGGTGGCAAGAGACCCAGTACTTC.

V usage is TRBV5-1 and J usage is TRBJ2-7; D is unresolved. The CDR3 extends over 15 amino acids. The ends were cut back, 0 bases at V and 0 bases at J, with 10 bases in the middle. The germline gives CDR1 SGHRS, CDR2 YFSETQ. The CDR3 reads CASSLETGSSYEQYF. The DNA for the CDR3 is TGCGCCAGCAGCTTGGAAACTGGAAGCTCCTACGAGCAGTACTTC.

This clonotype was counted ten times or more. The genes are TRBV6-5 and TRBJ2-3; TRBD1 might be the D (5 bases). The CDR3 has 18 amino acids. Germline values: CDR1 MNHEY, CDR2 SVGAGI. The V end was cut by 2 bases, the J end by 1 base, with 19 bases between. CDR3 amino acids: CASSYRAWTPQRTDTQYF. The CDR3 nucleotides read TGTGCCAGCAGTTACAGGGCCTGGACACCTCAACGCACAGATACGCAGTATTTT.

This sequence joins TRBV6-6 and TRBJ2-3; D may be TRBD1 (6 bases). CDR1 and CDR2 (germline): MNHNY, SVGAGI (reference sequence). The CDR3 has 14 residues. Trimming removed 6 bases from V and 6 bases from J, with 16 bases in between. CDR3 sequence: CASSPSATGDTQYF. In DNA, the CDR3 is TGTGCCAGCAGCCCTAGTGCTACAGGGGATACGCAGTATTTT.